Listed here is a single TCR beta chain. In this sample, this clonotype turned up a few times. Its antigen has not been determined. Base qualities are missing; no much larger clone stands one base away. This entry is derived from a study of blood T cells in healthy people across ages (dated by TCRdb to the mid-2010s). For the study in its entirety: Template switching captured roughly one uniquely barcoded TCR beta cDNA molecule per two T cells in model experiments. To avoid experimental bias, donors of different ages were distributed randomly across sequencing lanes. Age-related changes in TCR beta repertoire diversity were measured in the study by deep sequencing normalized with unique cDNA molecular identifiers. Two additional independent replicas of 1 million unique cDNA reads from the same blood draw were analyzed for two donors (one aged 18 to 30 and one aged 80 or older). Donors were grouped into four age groups: young (average 16 years), middle-aged (under 40), aged (around 60) and long-lived (just over 80). General findings and caveats noted by the study authors: The long-lived group showed more naive CD4+ T cells, fewer expanded clones and increased TCR diversity than the aged group, suggesting age selection. Since profiling was done on bulk unsorted PBMCs, naive and antigen-experienced compartments could not be conclusively compared. As age increased, observed TCR beta diversity per million T cells dropped in a roughly linear way, and a significant reduction was already evident by age around 41. Observed TCR beta diversity correlated strongly with the percentage of naive T cells measured by flow cytometry. Total diversity estimates from one million sequenced T cells were considered lower bounds and underestimates. The CMV infection status of donors was not known, potentially confounding age-related changes in expanded clonotypes.

Counted from cysteine to phenylalanine, this CDR3 has 18 amino acids. Left in the record is the CDR3 DNA by itself, 54 bases read in frame from the first base. The germline V and J ends show losses of 0 bases and 2 bases respectively, and no gene match explains 9 bases of the junction. The germline V gene supplies CDR1 MNHEY and CDR2 SVGEGT. To prepare the library, 5' RACE was applied. For sequencing, an Illumina HiSeq 2500 was employed. The second PCR ran for roughly 6 to 11 cycles and used a J-beta primer mix along with a sample-barcoded 5' primer. Each TCR beta cDNA molecule received a unique molecular identifier from a template-switch 5' adaptor carrying 12 random nucleotides. Each sample yielded at least 2.5 million CDR3-containing paired-end reads. All of the RNA was converted into first-strand cDNA using the Mint cDNA synthesis kit, with a TRBC-specific oligonucleotide serving as the primer. After uracil-DNA glycosylase treatment, a first 18-cycle PCR used universal primers M1SS and BC2_uni_R on all cDNA. The authors' pipeline ran thus. Normalization of each sample was performed by random selection of 1 million high-quality reads, each carrying a distinct molecular identifier. Instead of being binned into consensus sequences, reads with shared molecular identifiers were discarded. CDR3 identification, clonotype clustering and error correction used MiTCR with a Q25 quality threshold and the strictest error-elimination algorithm. A nonparametric unseen species model with Euler transformation was used to estimate lower-bound total TCR beta diversity. TCRdb took the public reads, trimmed them with fastp at Q25, ran MiXCR for clone calling and kept in-frame beta chains. All rows with the same CDR3 protein become a single entry with the most common DNA and genes. These V and J calls originate from TCRdb's pipeline instead of the authors' own analysis. Across this sample there are 1.5 million to 2 million distinct CDR3 sequences, with less than 50% seen only once. 2.1% of the sample is held by the ten biggest clonotypes.

The approximately 41 donors, aged roughly 6 to 100 years, were systemically healthy Caucasian individuals from Russia. About 9.1 milliliters of peripheral blood were collected from each donor into EDTA-treated Vacutainer tubes. PBMCs were isolated by Ficoll-Paque density-gradient centrifugation, with at least 6.5 million obtained per sample. Total RNA, at least 6 micrograms per sample, was extracted from PBMCs with Trizol reagent. For every donor, an aliquot of PBMCs went through flow cytometry to measure the percentages of naive CD45RAhigh/CD27high T cells. The rearrangement combines TRBV6-2 or TRBV6-3 with TRBJ2-1, with 8 bases aligning to TRBD2. The receptor was derived from a woman aged 40 to 50 in good health. The specimen was blood. The DNA is as follows: TGTGCCAGCAGTTACTCGCTAGGACTAGCCTCTACCTACAATGAGCAGTTCTTC. Its translation is CASSYSLGLASTYNEQFF.